Below, 22 T cell receptor beta chains from the same sample are listed, as sequenced in a study of blood T cell repertoires in COVID-19. Using immunoSEQ multiplex PCR, the repertoire was profiled, and TCRdb retains in-frame clones only, with some absent. Counted here are 200,000 to 250,000 clones, 90% occurring once; the ten biggest clones make up 0.85% to 0.95%. The sample was PBMCs or T cells enriched from blood (not recorded which). The receptors were sampled from a man aged 45-65 years who had been exposed to COVID-19.

The gene calls are TRBV11-3 and TRBJ1-3; possible D gene TRBD1, 5 bases. CDR1 is SGHNT, CDR2 YENEEA, per germline. This CDR3 has 17 amino acids. With 0 bases removed from V and 0 bases from J, the gap between germline ends came to 12 bases. The CDR3 nucleotides read TGTGCCAGCAGCTTAGATACAGGCAGCCACTCTGGAAACACCATATATTTT. It is translated as CASSLDTGSHSGNTIYF.

The J gene is TRBJ1-2, the V gene TRBV28; no reliable D call. The length of the CDR3 is 13 residues. V was clipped by 2 bases and J by 1 base, with 5 bases between them. CDR1 is MDHEN, CDR2 SYDVKM, per germline. CDR3 sequence: CASSLVNNYGYTF. The CDR3 bases are TGTGCCAGCAGTTTAGTAAATAACTATGGCTACACCTTC.

V gene TRBV19 combines with J gene TRBJ1-2, with 10 nucleotides matching TRBD1. Germline loops: CDR1 LNHDA, CDR2 SQIVND (reference sequence). With 5 bases clipped from V and 0 bases from J, the junction kept 9 bases outside the gene matches. The CDR3 runs to 17 residues. The CDR3 region has the DNA TGTGCCAGTAGTCTCTGGGGACAGGGGATAGCTAACTATGGCTACACCTTC. The encoded protein is CASSLWGQGIANYGYTF.

This clone appeared a few times. The chain links TRBV7-9 to TRBJ1-4, with 7 bases matching TRBD1. J was trimmed by 4 bases and V by 5 bases; bases with no gene match: 7. The CDR3 length is 15 residues. Germline CDR1 is SEHNR and CDR2 is FQNEAQ (reference sequence). CDR3 loop: CASSHGDSRNEKLFF. The CDR3 DNA is TGTGCCAGCAGCCACGGGGACAGCCGTAATGAAAAACTGTTTTTT.

V is TRBV19 and J is TRBJ1-1, with 10 bases lining up with TRBD1. Germline-derived CDR1 and CDR2 are LNHDA and SQIVND (reference sequence). The CDR3 consists of 15 residues. V trimming: 7 bases; J trimming: 7 bases; junction bases outside the gene matches: 12. The CDR3 here is CASTMPRDRGIEAFF. CDR3 nucleotides: TGTGCCAGTACCATGCCGAGGGACAGGGGTATTGAAGCTTTCTTT.

The chain carries TRBV7-9 and TRBJ1-2; the match to TRBD1 covers 9 bases. CDR3 size: 15 residues. Losses at the gene ends were 2 bases for V and 7 bases for J; bases not matched to a gene: 8. Germline values: CDR1 SEHNR, CDR2 FQNEAQ (reference sequence). CDR3 in DNA: TGTGCCAGCAGCTTAACTCCGGGACAGGGTTCTGGCTACACCTTC. Translated, it gives CASSLTPGQGSGYTF.

The chain combines TRBV9 with TRBJ1-1; D gene unclear. The germline V gene encodes CDR1 SGDLS and CDR2 YYNGEE. The CDR3 length is 14 residues. V was shortened by 1 base and J by 4 bases, with 11 bases between the two germline ends. The CDR3 nucleotides are TGTGCCAGCAGCGTACAGGTATTTTTCACTGAAGCTTTCTTT. This translates into CASSVQVFFTEAFF.

The J gene is TRBJ2-2, the V gene TRBV5-1; 10 bases agree with TRBD1. V shed 1 base, J shed 6 bases, and the junction held 6 bases outside the gene matches. Germline CDR1 SGHRS, CDR2 YFSETQ. The CDR3 length is 16 residues. The CDR3 region is CASSLRDRGVAGELFF. Written as DNA, the CDR3 is TGCGCCAGCAGCTTGAGGGACAGGGGCGTCGCCGGGGAGCTGTTTTTT.

V gene TRBV18 combines with J gene TRBJ1-5; D is uncertain. The CDR3 extends over 13 amino acids. V lost 5 bases and J 3 bases, leaving 8 bases between the germline ends. Germline V gives CDR1 KGHSH, CDR2 LQKENI. CDR3 DNA sequence: TGTGCCAGCTCAGCAGACTTCAATCAGCCCCAGCATTTT. Residues: CASSADFNQPQHF.

This chain uses TRBV5-6 with TRBJ1-2; D not resolved. The CDR3 sequence is 14 residues long. V was trimmed by 0 bases and J by 4 bases, leaving 10 bases between them. Germline CDR1 and CDR2: SGHDT and YYEEEE. The CDR3 spells CASSLGVDIYGYTF. The CDR3 DNA follows: TGTGCCAGCAGCTTGGGGGTCGACATCTATGGCTACACCTTC.

This chain links TRBV6-5 with TRBJ1-2; D uncertain. Germline-derived CDR1 and CDR2 are MNHEY and SVGAGI. The length of the CDR3 is 14 residues. V lost 6 bases and J lost 4, with 15 bases in between. CDR3 DNA: TGTGCCAGCAGCCCACACCTGAACCTCTATGGCTACACCTTC. Encoded protein: CASSPHLNLYGYTF.

The genes are TRBV19 and TRBJ1-1; 7 nucleotides match TRBD1. Germline CDR1 LNHDA, CDR2 SQIVND (reference sequence). This CDR3 is 18 amino acids long. J was trimmed by 3 bases and V by 6 bases; bases with no gene match: 19. In DNA, the CDR3 is TGTGCCAGTAGGACCCCACGTCTACAGGGGCAGCTGTACACTGAAGCTTTCTTT. This gives the protein CASRTPRLQGQLYTEAFF. Full variable domain (outside the CDR3, taken from reference TRBV19 and TRBJ1-1): DGGITQSPKYLFRKEGQNVTLSCEQNLNHDAMYWYRQDPGQGLRLIYYSQIVNDFQKGDIAEGYSVSREKKESFPLTVTSAQKNPTAFYLCASRTPRLQGQLYTEAFFGQGTRLTVV.

This chain uses TRBV24-1 with TRBJ2-1; 11 bases match TRBD1. This CDR3 region has 16 residues. Germline V lookup: CDR1 KGHDR, CDR2 SFDVKD. V shed 4 bases and J 6 bases; nucleotides not matched to a gene: 7. The CDR3 here is CATSDPLGTGGNEQFF. The CDR3 coding sequence is TGTGCCACCAGTGACCCCTTAGGGACAGGGGGCAATGAGCAGTTCTTC.

The chain joins TRBV3-1 (or the pseudogene TRBV3-2) to TRBJ2-1; tentative D call: TRBD2 (5 bases). The CDR3 runs to 15 residues. Between the trimmed V and J ends, which lost 4 bases and 2 bases, there was a span of 12 bases. Germline lookup yields CDR1 LGHDT and CDR2 YNNKEL (reference sequence). The CDR3 loop is CASSPDSSPYNEQFF. As DNA, the CDR3 is TGTGCCAGCAGCCCGGACTCCAGCCCCTACAATGAGCAGTTCTTC.

The V gene is TRBV19, the J gene TRBJ2-1, with TRBD2 matching over 15 bases. There are 15 residues in the CDR3. Germline lookup yields CDR1 LNHDA and CDR2 SQIVND (reference sequence). Trimming cost V 6 bases and J 4 bases; bases outside gene matches: 1. CDR3 bases: TGTGCCAGTAGGGGACTAGCGGGAGGTTACAATGAGCAGTTCTTC. This sequence encodes CASRGLAGGYNEQFF.

The V and J genes are TRBV6-1 and TRBJ2-4, with TRBD1 matching 9 bases. V was clipped by 3 bases and J by 15 bases; unmatched bases: 9. CDR3 length equals 13 residues. Germline assignment: CDR1 MNHNS and CDR2 SASEGT. This chain's CDR3 is CASSDRGQGYGYF. In nucleotides, the CDR3 is TGTGCCAGCAGTGACCGGGGACAGGGTTATGGGTACTTC.

The chain carries TRBV5-8 and TRBJ1-5; D is uncertain. The CDR3 extends over 14 amino acids. Germline-derived CDR1 and CDR2 are SGHTS and YDEGEE. The V end lost 6 bases, the J end lost 5 bases, and 15 bases lay between the germline ends. The CDR3 DNA reads TGTGCCAGCACGCTCGTCTCGACATATCAGCCCCAGCATTTT. This encodes CASTLVSTYQPQHF.

The rearrangement joins TRBV5-1 to TRBJ2-1; D gene unclear. The CDR3 consists of 15 residues. Trimming pared 0 bases from V and 0 bases from J, leaving 7 bases between. Germline CDR1 is SGHRS and CDR2 is YFSETQ. Here the CDR3 DNA reads TGCGCCAGCAGCTTGGATACAGCCTCCTACAATGAGCAGTTCTTC. This translates into CASSLDTASYNEQFF.

The chain carries TRBV4-1 and TRBJ2-1, with a weak D call TRBD2 (5 bases). The V end was cut by 0 bases, the J end by 2 bases, with 5 bases between. Germline V gene lookup returns CDR1 MGHRA and CDR2 YSYEKL. This CDR3 spans 14 amino acids. The CDR3 here is CASSQDGAYNEQFF. CDR3 coding DNA: TGCGCCAGCAGCCAAGACGGGGCCTACAATGAGCAGTTCTTC.

V and J are TRBV7-2 and TRBJ2-3, with D unclear. Germline loops: CDR1 SGHTA, CDR2 FQGNSA. Trimming cost V 1 base and J 0 bases, with 14 bases left between them. The CDR3 is 17 residues long. CDR3 in amino acids: CASSLGPLTSSTDTQYF. CDR3 sequence (DNA): TGTGCCAGCAGCTTAGGGCCACTAACTTCTAGCACAGATACGCAGTATTTT.

This clone has just one count. The chain employs TRBV7-9 and TRBJ1-4, with 7 bases identical to TRBD1. V dropped 5 bases and J dropped 3; count of bases not matched to a gene: 6. The CDR3 covers 15 residues. The germline gives CDR1 SEHNR, CDR2 FQNEAQ (reference sequence). CDR3 nucleotides: TGTGCCAGCAGCACTACAGGGGTCCCTAATGAAAAACTGTTTTTT. Residues: CASSTTGVPNEKLFF.

This clone was detected only once. V usage is TRBV5-5 and J usage is TRBJ1-2, with no clear D. The CDR3 totals 13 residues. Per the germline V gene, CDR1 is SGHKS and CDR2 is YYEKEE (reference sequence). The ends were cut back, 2 bases at V and 8 bases at J, with 13 bases in the middle. The CDR3 nucleotides read TGTGCCAGCAGCTTCTATGAAGAGGGAGGCTACACCTTC. Translating gives CASSFYEEGGYTF.